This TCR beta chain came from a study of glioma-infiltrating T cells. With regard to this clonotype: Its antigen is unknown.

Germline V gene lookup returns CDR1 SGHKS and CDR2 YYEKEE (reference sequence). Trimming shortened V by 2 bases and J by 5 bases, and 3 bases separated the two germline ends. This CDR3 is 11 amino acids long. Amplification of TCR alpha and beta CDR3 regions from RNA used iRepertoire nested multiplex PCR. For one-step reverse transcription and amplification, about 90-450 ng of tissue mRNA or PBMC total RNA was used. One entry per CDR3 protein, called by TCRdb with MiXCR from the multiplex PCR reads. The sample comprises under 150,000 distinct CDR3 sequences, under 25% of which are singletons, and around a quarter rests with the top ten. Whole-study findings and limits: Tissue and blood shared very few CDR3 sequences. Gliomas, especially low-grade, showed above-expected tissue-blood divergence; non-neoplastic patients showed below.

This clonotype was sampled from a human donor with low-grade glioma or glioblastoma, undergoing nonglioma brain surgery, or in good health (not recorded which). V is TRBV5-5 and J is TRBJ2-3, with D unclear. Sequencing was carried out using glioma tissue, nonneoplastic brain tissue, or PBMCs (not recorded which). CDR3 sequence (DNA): TGTGCCAGCAGCTTTCAAGATACGCAGTATTTT. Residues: CASSFQDTQYF.